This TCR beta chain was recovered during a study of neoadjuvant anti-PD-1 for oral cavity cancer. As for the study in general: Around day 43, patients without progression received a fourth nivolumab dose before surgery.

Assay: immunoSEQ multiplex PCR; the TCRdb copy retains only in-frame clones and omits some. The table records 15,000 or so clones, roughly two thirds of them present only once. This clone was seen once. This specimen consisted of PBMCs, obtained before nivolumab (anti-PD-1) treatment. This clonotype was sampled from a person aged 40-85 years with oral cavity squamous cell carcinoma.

CDR3 in amino acids: CASRSRSWTQYF. The CDR3 region has the DNA TGTGCAAGTCGCTCGCGGTCGTGGACCCAGTACTTC. This chain connects TRBV12-2 to TRBJ2-5; the table's D call, TRBD2, has no DNA check behind it. TRBV12-2 is a listed pseudogene. The CDR3 totals 12 residues.